The present T cell receptor beta chain was sequenced within a study of STAT3 mutations in large granular lymphocyte leukemia (dated by TCRdb to 2018 to 2020). In terms of the full investigation: Canonical activating STAT3 mutations were detected in roughly half of the longitudinally sequenced T-LGLL patients. Each patient was sequenced at an average of about 3.6 time points, ranging from 2 to 8 samplings. Serial deep sequencing of TCRbeta CDR3 and STAT3 was performed in patients with T-cell large granular lymphocyte leukemia to reconstruct clonal hierarchy and dynamics. As controls, the study also included longitudinal sequencing of two patients with natural killer LGL leukemia. Over half of the T-LGLL patients were given one or more immunosuppressive therapy regimens, and 40% of the treated patients had a hematologic response. From an initial cohort of 207 LGL patients, 15 to 20 representative T-LGLL cases were chosen for longitudinal sequencing of TCRbeta and STAT3. General conclusions and limits of the study: The linking of therapy response to changes in TCR clonal burden was complicated by variable intervals between samplings and differing treatment regimens. Because no samples were available when a clone first appeared, clonal expansion had to be inferred from samplings taken at other points. In several patients, dominant TCR clone burden exceeded STAT3 mutant burden, suggesting STAT3 mutation arose secondarily within a pre-expanded clone. At least one immunodominant TCRbeta clonotype was identified in every T-LGLL patient, and multiple immunodominant subclonotypes were identified in about half of the T-LGLL patients. Persisting codominant clonotypes in some patients meant a small but highly pathogenic clone may have been missed. In 6 of 18 patients, TCR clonotype switching occurred after therapy, and every newly emerging clone was STAT3 wild type.

TCRbeta libraries were sequenced on an Illumina MiSeq, averaging roughly 41,000 productive templates per sample. Using multiplex PCR amplification, the immunoSEQ assay generated the TCRbeta CDR3 libraries. Turning to the authors' computational methods: Repertoire diversity was calculated as previously defined, with values near 0 taken to indicate extremely monoclonal samples. Imported from immuneACCESS, the table was reduced by TCRdb to in-frame sequences with V and J called. These copies leave out some clones; in studies compared against another copy, an unresolved V gene accounts for under half, and the cause of the remainder is not known. For V, J and clone size, that table is used; D and trimming come from the DNA. The sample profile shows fewer than 7,000 clones; roughly a third of them were found once. The ten largest clonotypes hold over 15% of the sample. Taken from cysteine to phenylalanine, the CDR3 has 13 residues. The kept DNA is CDR3 alone, 39 bases in frame from the first base. V trim: 10 bases; J trim: 8 bases; unmatched bases: 11. CDR1 LNHDA and CDR2 SQIVND are derived from the germline V gene (reference sequence).

Remarks on this clone: No antigen is known for it. There are no base qualities to consult, and no much larger clone falls within one base.

The same DNA, extracted from blood mononuclear cells, served for both TCR sequencing and STAT3 sequencing. The sequencing sample was made of peripheral blood mononuclear cells. The chain is encoded by TRBV19 joined to TRBJ1-5, with 7 middle bases fitting TRBD1. This receptor was identified in a middle-aged woman with T-cell large granular lymphocyte leukemia. Some clones in this sample may be carry-over from other donors' samples. The age is the age at diagnosis. The CDR3 is CATLGTALEPQHF. At the DNA level, the sequence is TGTGCCACCCTAGGGACAGCCCTCGAGCCCCAGCATTTT.